The clone carrying this T cell receptor beta chain was seen at least ten times. Its antigen remains unknown. V lost 3 bases, J lost 4 bases, and 7 bases lay in between. CDR3 size: 13 residues. Per the germline V gene, CDR1 is SGDLS and CDR2 is YYNGEE. The data are from a study of CD8 T cells in ankylosing spondylitis. TCRdb re-derived calls from the 5' RACE reads in MiXCR, one entry per CDR3 protein. The table records more than 500,000 distinct CDR3 sequences, 5.3% of them present only once. Regarding the study as a whole: Fewer than ten highly homologous variants made up a TCR beta motif that seemed to typify ankylosing spondylitis blood.

The chain employs TRBV9 and TRBJ2-2, with D perhaps matching TRBD1 (5 bases). This TCR was sampled from a male donor with ankylosing spondylitis. Sequencing was carried out using blood, either unsorted or a sorted T cell fraction (not recorded which). CDR3 coding DNA: TGTGCCAGCAGCGGACAGACCACCGGGGAGCTGTTTTTT. Translated: CASSGQTTGELFF.